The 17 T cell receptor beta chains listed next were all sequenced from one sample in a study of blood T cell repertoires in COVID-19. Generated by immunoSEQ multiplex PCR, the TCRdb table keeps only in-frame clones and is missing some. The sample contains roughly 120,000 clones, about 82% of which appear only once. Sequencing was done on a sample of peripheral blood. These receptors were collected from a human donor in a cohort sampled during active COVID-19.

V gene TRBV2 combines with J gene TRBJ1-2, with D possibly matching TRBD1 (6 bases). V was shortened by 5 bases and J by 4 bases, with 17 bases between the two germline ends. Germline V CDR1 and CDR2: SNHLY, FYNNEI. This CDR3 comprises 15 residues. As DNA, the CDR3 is TGTGCCAGCAGTACCGGGACACATTCCGTCTATGGCTACACCTTC. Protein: CASSTGTHSVYGYTF.

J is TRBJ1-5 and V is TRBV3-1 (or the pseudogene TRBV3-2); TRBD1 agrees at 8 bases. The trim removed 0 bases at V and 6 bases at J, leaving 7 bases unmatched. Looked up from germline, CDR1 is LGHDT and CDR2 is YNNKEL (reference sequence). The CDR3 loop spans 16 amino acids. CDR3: CASSQEFTGGVQPQHF. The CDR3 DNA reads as TGTGCCAGCAGCCAAGAGTTCACAGGGGGGGTTCAGCCCCAGCATTTT.

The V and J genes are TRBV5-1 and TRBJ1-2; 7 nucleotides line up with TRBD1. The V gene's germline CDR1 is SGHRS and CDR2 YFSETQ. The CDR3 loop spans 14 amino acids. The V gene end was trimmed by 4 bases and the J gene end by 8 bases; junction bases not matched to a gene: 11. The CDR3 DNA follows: TGCGCCAGCAGCGGGGGACAGCCTCCCGAGGGCTACACCTTC. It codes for CASSGGQPPEGYTF. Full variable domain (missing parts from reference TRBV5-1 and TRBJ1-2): KAGVTQTPRYLIKTRGQQVTLSCSPISGHRSVSWYQQTPGQGLQFLFEYFSETQRNKGNFPGRFSGRQFSNSRSEMNVSTLELGDSALYLCASSGGQPPEGYTFGSGTRLTVV.

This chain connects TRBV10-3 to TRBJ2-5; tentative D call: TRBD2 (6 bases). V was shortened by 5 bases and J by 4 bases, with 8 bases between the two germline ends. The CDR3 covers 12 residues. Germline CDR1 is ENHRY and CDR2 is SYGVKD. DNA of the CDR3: TGTGCCATCAGTATCGGGGGAGAGACCCAGTACTTC. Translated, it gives CAISIGGETQYF.

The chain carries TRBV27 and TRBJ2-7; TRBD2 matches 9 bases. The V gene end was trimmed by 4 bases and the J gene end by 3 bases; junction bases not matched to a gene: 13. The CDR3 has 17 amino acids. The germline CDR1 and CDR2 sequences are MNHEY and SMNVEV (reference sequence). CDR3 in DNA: TGTGCCAGCAGTTCCCGTGAAGTAGCGGGAGCCCTCTACGAGCAGTACTTC. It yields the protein CASSSREVAGALYEQYF.

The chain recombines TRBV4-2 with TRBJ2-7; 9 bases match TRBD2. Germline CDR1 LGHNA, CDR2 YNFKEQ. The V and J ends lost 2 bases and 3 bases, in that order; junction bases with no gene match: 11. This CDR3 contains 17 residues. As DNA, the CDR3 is TGTGCCAGCAGCCAATTTAGCGGGAGTGGGGTTAGCTACGAGCAGTACTTC. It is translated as CASSQFSGSGVSYEQYF.

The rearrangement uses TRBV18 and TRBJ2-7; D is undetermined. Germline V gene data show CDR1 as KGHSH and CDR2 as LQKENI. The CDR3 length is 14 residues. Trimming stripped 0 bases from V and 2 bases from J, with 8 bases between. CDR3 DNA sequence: TGTGCCAGCTCACCACCGTACAGTACCTACGAGCAGTACTTC. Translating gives CASSPPYSTYEQYF.

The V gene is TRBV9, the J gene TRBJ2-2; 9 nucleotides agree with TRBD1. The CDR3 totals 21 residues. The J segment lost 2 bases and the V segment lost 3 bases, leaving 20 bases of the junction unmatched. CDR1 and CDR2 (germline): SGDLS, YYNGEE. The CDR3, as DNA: TGTGCCAGCAGCGACCGTCCGGGACAGGGTCTATCCCCTCCCAACACCGGGGAGCTGTTTTTT. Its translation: CASSDRPGQGLSPPNTGELFF.

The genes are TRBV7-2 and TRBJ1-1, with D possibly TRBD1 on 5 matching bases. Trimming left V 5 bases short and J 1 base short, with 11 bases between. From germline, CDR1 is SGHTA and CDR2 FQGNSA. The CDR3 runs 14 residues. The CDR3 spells CASSLLGGNTEAFF. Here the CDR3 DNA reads TGTGCCAGCAGCCTATTGGGGGGGAACACTGAAGCTTTCTTT.

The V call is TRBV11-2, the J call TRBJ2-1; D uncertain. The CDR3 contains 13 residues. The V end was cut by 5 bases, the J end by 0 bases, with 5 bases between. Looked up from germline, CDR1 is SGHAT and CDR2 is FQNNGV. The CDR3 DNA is TGTGCCAGCAGCAGAGACTCCTACAATGAGCAGTTCTTC. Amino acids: CASSRDSYNEQFF.

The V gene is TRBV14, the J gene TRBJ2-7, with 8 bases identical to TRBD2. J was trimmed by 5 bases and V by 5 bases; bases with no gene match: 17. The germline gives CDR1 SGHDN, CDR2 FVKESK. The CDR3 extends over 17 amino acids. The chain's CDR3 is CASSSPGIREGRDEQYF. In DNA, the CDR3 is TGTGCCAGCAGCTCGCCCGGGATTCGGGAGGGCCGCGACGAGCAGTACTTC. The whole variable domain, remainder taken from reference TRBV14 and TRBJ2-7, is EAGVTQFPSHSVIEKGQTVTLRCDPISGHDNLYWYRRVMGKEIKFLLHFVKESKQDESGMPNNRFLAERTGGTYSTLKVQPAELEDSGVYFCASSSPGIREGRDEQYFGPGTRLTVT.

In nucleotides, the CDR3 is TGTGCCAGCTCGAGGACAGGGGACTATGGCTACACCTTC. It specifies CASSRTGDYGYTF. J is TRBJ1-2 and V is TRBV6-5, with 9 bases lining up with TRBD1. After removal of 8 bases from V and 3 bases from J, the junction contained 4 bases not matched to a gene. Germline V gene sequence: CDR1 MNHEY, CDR2 SVGAGI. This CDR3 is 13 amino acids long.

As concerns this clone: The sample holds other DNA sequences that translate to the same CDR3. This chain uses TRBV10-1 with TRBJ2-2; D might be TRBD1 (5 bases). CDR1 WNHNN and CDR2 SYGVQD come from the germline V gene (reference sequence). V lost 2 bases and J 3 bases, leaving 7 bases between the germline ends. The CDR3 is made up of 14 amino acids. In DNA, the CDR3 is TGCGCCAGCAGTGAGGGCAGGGACACCGGGGAGCTGTTTTTT. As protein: CASSEGRDTGELFF.

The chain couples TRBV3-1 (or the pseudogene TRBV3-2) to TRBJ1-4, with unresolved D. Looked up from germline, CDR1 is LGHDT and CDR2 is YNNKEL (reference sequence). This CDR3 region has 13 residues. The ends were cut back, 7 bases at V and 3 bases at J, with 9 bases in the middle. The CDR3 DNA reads TGTGCCAGCAAACAGACGGCTAATGAAAAACTGTTTTTT. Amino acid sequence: CASKQTANEKLFF.

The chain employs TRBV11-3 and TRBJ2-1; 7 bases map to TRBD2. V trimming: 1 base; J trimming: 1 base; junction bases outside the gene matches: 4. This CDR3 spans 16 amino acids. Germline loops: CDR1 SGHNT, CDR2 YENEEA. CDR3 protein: CASSLGGLQSYNEQFF. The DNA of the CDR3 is TGTGCCAGCAGCTTAGGGGGACTACAGTCCTACAATGAGCAGTTCTTC.

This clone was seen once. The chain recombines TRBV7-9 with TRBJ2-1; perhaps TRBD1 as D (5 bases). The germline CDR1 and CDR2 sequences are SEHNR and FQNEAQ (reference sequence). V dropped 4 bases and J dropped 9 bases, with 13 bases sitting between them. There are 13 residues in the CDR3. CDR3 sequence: CASSWGPVVEQFF. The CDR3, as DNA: TGTGCCAGCAGCTGGGGCCCGGTGGTTGAGCAGTTCTTC.

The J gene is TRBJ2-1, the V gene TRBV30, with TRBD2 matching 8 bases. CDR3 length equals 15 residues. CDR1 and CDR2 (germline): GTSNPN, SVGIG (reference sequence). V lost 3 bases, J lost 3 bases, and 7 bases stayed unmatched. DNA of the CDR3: TGTGCCTGGAGGGGGGCTAGCGGGTACTACAATGAGCAGTTCTTC. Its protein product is CAWRGASGYYNEQFF.